These T cell receptor beta chains were read from a single sample in a study of cytomegalovirus exposure and HLA in healthy donors. Sequencing used immunoSEQ multiplex PCR; TCRdb keeps in-frame clones, though not all of them. The table lists under 200,000 clones, more than 80% of them singletons. Sequences were obtained from PBMCs. The receptors come from a young woman in good health and CMV-seropositive. Each CDR3 is given with its conserved first and last residue. A D gene is named only where the DNA matches it firmly. Clone sizes are given selectively: once, few, many, or a class where the clone is expanded.

TRBJ1-1 | NA | TRBV5-4 | NA | CASSLEEGLESFF | TGTGCCAGCAGCTTGGAGGAGGGTTTAGAATCTTTCTTT
TRBJ2-7 | NA | TRBV19 | TRBD1 | CASSANRGTGTLEQYF | TGTGCCAGTAGTGCCAACCGGGGGACAGGGACCCTCGAGCAGTACTTC
TRBJ2-3 | NA | TRBV5-1 | TRBD1 | CASSLQGADFTDTQYF | TGCGCCAGCAGCTTACAGGGGGCTGACTTCACAGATACGCAGTATTTT
TRBJ1-1 | NA | TRBV29-1 | NA | CSVRVLEAFF | TGCAGCGTGCGGGTCCTTGAAGCTTTCTTT
TRBJ2-7 | NA | TRBV5-6 | TRBD1 | CASSFGSGGGEQYF | TGTGCCAGCAGCTTTGGGTCAGGGGGTGGCGAGCAGTACTTC
TRBJ1-2 | NA | TRBV4-1 | NA | CASSSPAGGNYGYTF | TGCGCCAGCAGCTCCCCGGCGGGGGGCAACTATGGCTACACCTTC
TRBJ2-3 | NA | TRBV11-1 | NA | CASSLLWGERPYF | TGTGCCAGCAGCCTCTTGTGGGGAGAACGTCCGTATTTT
TRBJ2-3 | NA | TRBV5-6 | TRBD2 | CASTSGLGTEGQYF | TGTGCCAGCACCTCGGGACTAGGAACCGAGGGGCAGTATTTT
TRBJ1-2 | NA | TRBV6-5 | NA | CASSYGQFYGYTF | TGTGCCAGCAGTTACGGTCAGTTCTATGGCTACACCTTC
TRBJ1-3 | NA | TRBV11-2 | NA | CASSPWDTAGNTIYF | TGTGCCAGCAGCCCATGGGACACGGCTGGAAACACCATATATTTT
TRBJ2-2 | once | TRBV7-2 | TRBD1 | CASSRTGGAVIGELFF | TGTGCCAGCAGCCGAACAGGGGGCGCAGTAATCGGGGAGCTGTTTTTT
TRBJ2-7 | once | TRBV9 | TRBD1 | CASSPNLRQGADSYEQYF | TGTGCCAGCAGCCCGAACCTCAGACAGGGGGCGGACTCCTACGAGCAGTACTTC
TRBJ1-6 | NA | TRBV25-1 | NA | CASSGASSYNSPLHF | TGTGCCAGCAGTGGAGCGAGCTCCTATAATTCACCCCTCCACTTT
TRBJ2-3 | NA | TRBV6-1 | TRBD1 | CASSEVGQGVGLGINTDTQYF | TGTGCCAGCAGTGAAGTTGGACAGGGGGTTGGTCTGGGTATAAACACAGATACGCAGTATTTT
TRBJ1-1 | few | TRBV30 | NA | CAWSVSGTEAFF | TGTGCCTGGAGTGTGAGTGGCACTGAAGCTTTCTTT
TRBJ2-5 | NA | TRBV15 | TRBD2 | CATSRTSGFQETQYF | TGTGCCACCAGCAGGACTAGCGGGTTCCAAGAGACCCAGTACTTC
TRBJ2-7 | NA | TRBV2 | TRBD2 | CASSELAGSSYEQYF | TGTGCCAGCAGTGAACTAGCGGGGAGCTCCTACGAGCAGTACTTC
TRBJ2-7 | NA | TRBV12-5 | NA | CATRRDSYEQYF | TGTGCTACCCGGCGAGACAGCTACGAGCAGTACTTC
TRBJ1-4 | NA | TRBV6-5 | NA | CASTSGGADEKLFF | TGTGCCAGCACCAGTGGGGGCGCAGATGAAAAACTGTTTTTT
TRBJ1-2 | NA | TRBV7-2 | NA | CASSLFGERYGYTF | TGTGCCAGCAGCTTATTCGGGGAGAGGTATGGCTACACCTTC
TRBJ2-3 | NA | TRBV14 | NA | CASSQDLLTDTQYF | TGTGCCAGCAGCCAAGACCTTCTAACAGATACGCAGTATTTT
TRBJ2-5 | NA | TRBV2 | TRBD2 | CASRVAGARGETQYF | TGTGCCAGCAGGGTAGCGGGAGCCCGAGGGGAGACCCAGTACTTC
TRBJ2-5 | NA | TRBV6-5 | TRBD1 | CASSYPIQGARETQYF | TGTGCCAGCAGTTACCCGATACAGGGGGCGAGGGAGACCCAGTACTTC
TRBJ1-6 | NA | TRBV7-9 | TRBD1 | CASSRTGDNSPLHF | TGTGCCAGCAGCCGCACAGGGGACAATTCACCCCTCCACTTT
TRBJ2-3 | NA | TRBV15 | TRBD1 | CATSRDRTGGTDTQYF | TGTGCCACCAGCAGGGACCGGACAGGGGGCACAGATACGCAGTATTTT
TRBJ2-1 | once | TRBV7-6 | NA | CASSLDTGRMGDEQFF | TGTGCCAGCAGCTTAGACACTGGCCGTATGGGAGATGAGCAGTTCTTC
TRBJ2-7 | NA | TRBV4-3 | TRBD2 | CASSQEMGWREGYEQYF | TGCGCCAGCAGCCAAGAGATGGGGTGGCGGGAGGGGTACGAGCAGTACTTC
TRBJ1-2 | NA | TRBV5-5 | TRBD1 | CASSLDASGTGSPGGYGYTF | TGTGCCAGCAGCTTGGATGCCTCCGGGACAGGGTCCCCCGGGGGCTATGGCTACACCTTC
TRBJ2-7 | NA | TRBV11-2 | TRBD1 | CASSLGTGYYEQYF | TGTGCCAGCAGCTTAGGGACAGGGTACTACGAGCAGTACTTC
TRBJ1-3 | NA | TRBV10-3 | NA | CAIGAGKAGNTIYF | TGTGCCATCGGAGCAGGGAAGGCTGGAAACACCATATATTTT
TRBJ2-7 | NA | TRBV13 | TRBD1 | CASSLDATGAYEQYF | TGTGCCAGCAGCTTAGACGCGACAGGGGCCTACGAGCAGTACTTC
TRBJ2-7 | NA | TRBV21-1 | NA | CASRGLAGVYEQYF | TGTGCCAGCAGGGGACTAGCGGGAGTCTACGAGCAGTACTTC
TRBJ2-1 | NA | TRBV9 | NA | CASSPRGPSYNEQFF | TGTGCCAGCAGCCCGCGGGGGCCCTCCTACAATGAGCAGTTCTTC
TRBJ1-2 | NA | TRBV7-9 | NA | CASSLQPGLQYGYTF | TGTGCCAGCAGCTTACAGCCAGGGTTGCAGTATGGCTACACCTTC
TRBJ2-3 | NA | TRBV7-2 | TRBD2 | CASRDSGGLTDTQYF | TGTGCCAGCAGGGATAGCGGGGGACTCACAGATACGCAGTATTTT
TRBJ2-7 | NA | TRBV7-9 | NA | CASSFDGGPYEQYF | TGTGCCAGCAGCTTCGACGGGGGGCCCTACGAGCAGTACTTC
TRBJ2-7 | NA | TRBV5-6 | TRBD2 | CASSSREGEQYF | TGTGCCAGCAGTTCGCGGGAGGGCGAGCAGTACTTC
TRBJ2-2 | NA | TRBV5-1 | TRBD2 | CASSQGLAGGPTGELFF | TGCGCCAGCAGCCAGGGACTAGCGGGGGGGCCGACCGGGGAGCTGTTTTTT
TRBJ2-3 | NA | TRBV4-3 | NA | CASSQVGRAKLATDTQYF | TGCGCCAGCAGCCAAGTCGGCAGAGCCAAATTAGCAACAGATACGCAGTATTTT
TRBJ1-6 | NA | TRBV5-1 | TRBD1 | CASSSEPGQGINSPLHF | TGCGCCAGCAGCTCTGAACCGGGACAGGGGATAAATTCACCCCTCCACTTT
TRBJ2-1 | NA | TRBV10-3 | TRBD2 | CAISEYGLAGAEQFF | TGTGCCATCAGTGAGTACGGACTAGCGGGAGCCGAGCAGTTCTTC
TRBJ2-7 | once | TRBV5-4 | TRBD2 | CASSLTSGKFYEQYF | TGTGCCAGCAGCTTGACTAGCGGGAAATTCTACGAGCAGTACTTC
TRBJ2-1 | NA | TRBV7-3 | TRBD2 | CASSRGGYNEQFF | TGTGCCAGCAGCCGGGGGGGCTACAATGAGCAGTTCTTC
TRBJ1-1 | NA | TRBV10-2 | NA | CASRETDTEAFF | TGCGCCAGCAGGGAAACAGATACTGAAGCTTTCTTT